The rows below give T cell receptor beta chains drawn from one sample of a study of human T cells and chemical hapten exposure. TCRdb re-derived calls from the RACE reads in MiXCR, one entry per CDR3 protein. The sample carries 57,000 or so distinct CDR3 sequences, roughly 12% recorded once. Sample: whole blood, taken in connection with sensitization to the hapten diphenylcyclopropenone (DPC). The receptor source for this set is a woman in her forties with alopecia areata. Some clones in this sample may be carry-over from other donors' samples. The CDR3 runs from the conserved cysteine through the conserved F or W. A D gene is named only where the DNA matches it firmly. Clone size is not always given. Where it is, it says once, few, many or a class for expanded clones.

j_call | d_call | v_call | clone_size | cdr3_nt | cdr3_aa
TRBJ2-1 | TRBD1 | TRBV3-1 | many | TGTGCCAGCAGCCAAGAAATTGGCCAGGGGGCCTTAAATGAGCAGTTCTTC | CASSQEIGQGALNEQFF
TRBJ1-1 | . | TRBV14 | few | TGTGCCAGCAGCTTTAGTCATGGGACGGTTGAAGCTTTCTTT | CASSFSHGTVEAFF
TRBJ1-1 | . | TRBV18 | . | TGTGCCAGCTCAACTCTAGGACAGAACACTGAAGCTTTCTTT | CASSTLGQNTEAFF
TRBJ2-5 | . | TRBV23-1 | few | TGCGCCAGCAGTATCGGGACAACTAAGAGACCCCAGTACTTC | CASSIGTTKRPQYF
TRBJ2-7 | . | TRBV7-9 | . | TGTGCCAGCAGCTCCCTAGTGGTCGGGGGCTACGAGCAGTACTTC | CASSSLVVGGYEQYF
TRBJ1-6 | . | TRBV14 | few | TGTGCCAGCAGCCAGTTGCGCCCTATTCAAAGGGGTCGCGGTTCACCCCTCCACTTT | CASSQLRPIQRGRGSPLHF
TRBJ1-1 | . | TRBV12-3/TRBV12-4 | . | TGTGCCAGCAGCCTCGTGGGGGAGGGTGAAGCTTTCTTT | CASSLVGEGEAFF
TRBJ1-2 | . | TRBV28 | many | TGTGCCAGCAGTTTATGGGAGGGCTACACCTTC | CASSLWEGYTF
TRBJ2-5 | . | TRBV27 | many | TGTGCCAGCAGTGTAGCCCCGACAGCCCAAGAGACCCAGTACTTC | CASSVAPTAQETQYF
TRBJ2-5 | . | TRBV7-9 | . | TGTGCCAGCAGTTCTGGACGGGACCAAGAGACCCAGTACTTC | CASSSGRDQETQYF
TRBJ2-5 | TRBD2 | TRBV7-2 | many | TGTGCCAGCAGCTCCCGACTAGCGGGGGGTCAAGAGACCCAGTACTTC | CASSSRLAGGQETQYF
TRBJ2-7 | . | TRBV4-1 | few | TGCGCCAGCAGCCAGTCGACTAACAACGAGCAGTACTTC | CASSQSTNNEQYF
TRBJ2-1 | . | TRBV7-2 | few | TGTGCCAGCAGCTTAGAGGCGTACAATGAGCAGTTCTTC | CASSLEAYNEQFF
TRBJ1-1 | . | TRBV18 | . | TGTGCCAGCTCCCCTTCTCGAACGGAGAACACTGAAGCTTTCTTT | CASSPSRTENTEAFF
TRBJ2-3 | TRBD1 | TRBV7-3 | many | TGTGCCAGCAGCTTAAGGGACAGCTTCACAGATACGCAGTATTTT | CASSLRDSFTDTQYF
TRBJ1-1 | . | TRBV29-1 | many | TGCAGCGTAGTTAGGGAATTGAACACTGAAGCTTTCTTT | CSVVRELNTEAFF
TRBJ2-7 | . | TRBV27 | . | TGTGCCAGCAGTTTAGGGGGACCCTACGAGCAGTACTTC | CASSLGGPYEQYF
TRBJ2-7 | TRBD1 | TRBV6-1 | few | TGTGCCAGCAGTGCGGGGGGCAGGACAGGGGGCTCCTACGAGCAGTACTTC | CASSAGGRTGGSYEQYF
TRBJ1-1 | . | TRBV3-1 | . | TGTGCCAGCAGCCATCCGACCGGAGGGGTCCCTGAAGCTTTCTTT | CASSHPTGGVPEAFF
TRBJ2-7 | . | TRBV28 | few | TGTGCCGTGACGGGAGTGAGTTACGAGCAGTACTTC | CAVTGVSYEQYF
TRBJ2-7 | TRBD2 | TRBV20-1 | . | TGCAGTGCTAGTCGCCTAGCGGCCCCCCGGAGGGAGCAGTACTTC | CSASRLAAPRREQYF
TRBJ1-1 | . | TRBV12-3/TRBV12-4 | . | TGTGCCAGCAGTTCCCCGACATCCTCGGATGGTGAAGCTTTCTTT | CASSSPTSSDGEAFF
TRBJ1-1 | . | TRBV20-1 | many | TGCAGTGCTAGAAATCCAGGGTGGAAAAACACTGAAGCTTTCTTT | CSARNPGWKNTEAFF
TRBJ2-1 | . | TRBV7-2 | few | TGTGCCAGCAGCTTTTCCCAGCTCCTCTCCTACAATGAGCAGTTCTTC | CASSFSQLLSYNEQFF
TRBJ2-1 | . | TRBV12-3/TRBV12-4 | many | TGTGCCAGCAGTTTAGCTCCAGCTGGCAATGAGCAGTTCTTC | CASSLAPAGNEQFF